The entry below gives a single T cell receptor (beta chain) sequence along with its context. What antigen it recognizes has not been identified. Per-base quality was not reported, and no clone a single base away is much larger than it. Participants in the prospective study were enrolled through a virtual design, were aged about 18 to 100 years, and lived in about two dozen United States geographic areas. In the prospective study, cohorts were assigned on the basis of participant-reported clinical history obtained from a screening survey and a study questionnaire. In the prospective study, mobile phlebotomists collected whole blood, serum and a nasopharyngeal or oropharyngeal swab from each participant. Additional blood draws and questionnaires over an approximately two-month period could optionally be provided by prospective study participants. Blood samples from the prospective study were shipped frozen or at room temperature prior to DNA extraction.

The sample belongs to a study of blood T cell repertoires in COVID-19 (dated by TCRdb to 2018 to 2020). Notes on the research overall: Collaborator samples came from the United States, Italy and Spain and covered acute and convalescent phases of COVID-19. Where available, HLA class I and class II types were obtained from metadata supplied by the sample provider rather than from assay-based typing. Deeply sampled blood TCRbeta repertoires from subjects exposed to, actively infected with, or recovered from COVID-19 were included in the dataset. The repertoires were released in a freely available public database meant as a resource for research on the immune response to SARS-CoV-2. Sample metadata almost always included a de-identified subject ID, COVID-19 status, age in years and sex. Samples came from the ongoing ImmuneRACE study (first 160 participants) plus 1,254 subjects from 6 global collaborators. The material from the prospective study consisted of cDNA or gDNA derived from T cells, B-cell-depleted T cells, or PBMCs. Results the study describes overall, beyond this receptor: The amount of clinical and demographic metadata varied by source and participant and was provided uncurated.

TCRbeta CDR3 regions were amplified from genomic DNA by means of the immunoSEQ Assay, a bias-controlled multiplex PCR. Concerning the study's data processing: Nucleated cell counts per sample were estimated from amplification of reference gene primers within the assay. To quantify the absolute abundance of each unique TCRbeta CDR3 rearrangement, sequence reads were collapsed and filtered. For each sample, productive Simpson clonality was calculated as the square root of Simpson's diversity index across productive rearrangements. As stored in TCRdb, this immuneACCESS dataset retains in-frame rearrangements with V and J assigned. A fraction of the clones does not appear; measured against another copy, unresolved V genes explain less than half of the discrepancy, and the remainder lacks a known reason. V, J and clone size were drawn from that table, and D and trimming were deduced from the DNA. In this sample the table shows 180,000 or so clones, around 88% of which occur a single time. Together, the top ten hold roughly 5.9% of the sample.

Germline trimming: 5 bases from V, 4 bases from J; junction bases outside gene matches: 7. The CDR3 runs 15 residues from the cysteine to the phenylalanine. The CDR3 DNA has 45 bases and is translated from base 1. Per the germline V gene (reference sequence), SEHNR is the CDR1 and FQNEAQ is the CDR2. This receptor chain uses TRBV7-9 and TRBJ1-3; TRBD1 agrees with 8 junctional bases. The receptor comes from a man aged 35 to 55 with acute COVID-19. Sequenced material: PBMCs or T cells enriched from blood (not recorded which). The sequence in DNA is TGTGCCAGCAGCCCTGACAGGGGTAGAGGAAACACCATATATTTT. This yields the protein CASSPDRGRGNTIYF. With the portions outside the CDR3 filled from the reference TRBV7-9 and TRBJ1-3 genes, the complete variable region becomes DTGVSQNPRHKITKRGQNVTFRCDPISEHNRLYWYRQTLGQGPEFLTYFQNEAQLEKSRLLSDRFSAERPKGSFSTLEIQRTEQGDSAMYLCASSPDRGRGNTIYFGEGSWLTVV.